Following are 22 T cell receptor beta chains from one sample sequenced in a study of OX40 agonist ivuxolimab in advanced cancers. The protocol was immunoSEQ multiplex PCR, while the TCRdb copy is restricted to in-frame clones and leaves out a portion. The data show tens of thousands of clones, approximately 85% seen once. The specimen was CD4+ or CD8+ T cells sorted from blood, collected in a trial of the OX40 agonist ivuxolimab. The source of these receptors is an adult with an advanced solid tumor such as melanoma, head and neck, liver or kidney cancer.

V and J are TRBV29-1 and TRBJ1-2; 10 nucleotides align to TRBD1. Germline V gene data show CDR1 as SQVTM and CDR2 as ANQGSEA. The CDR3 runs to 13 residues. J gave up 3 bases and V 5 bases, and 3 bases lay outside the gene matches. The CDR3 DNA follows: TGCAGCGTTCCGGGACAGGGGCACTATGGCTACACCTTC. As protein: CSVPGQGHYGYTF.

The V call is TRBV27, the J call TRBJ1-5, with D uncertain. The CDR3 extends over 14 amino acids. Germline-derived CDR1 and CDR2 are MNHEY and SMNVEV (reference sequence). Trimming stripped 5 bases from V and 8 bases from J, with 16 bases between. CDR3 amino acids: CASSPRLGSEPQHF. The CDR3, as DNA: TGTGCCAGCAGTCCCAGATTGGGGTCTGAGCCCCAGCATTTT.

V is TRBV5-4 and J is TRBJ2-2; D is unresolved. V dropped 1 base and J dropped 8 bases, with 6 bases sitting between them. Germline V gene sequence: CDR1 SGHNT, CDR2 YYREEE (reference sequence). The CDR3 is 12 residues long. The CDR3 region is CASSLKFGELFF. CDR3 in DNA: TGTGCCAGCAGCTTGAAATTTGGGGAGCTGTTTTTT.

This clone was observed a single time. V usage is TRBV23-1 and J usage is TRBJ2-7, with 8 bases identical to TRBD2. TRBV23-1 qualifies as an ORF whose function is uncertain. Losses at the gene ends were 3 bases for V and 1 base for J; bases not matched to a gene: 8. The CDR3 loop spans 16 amino acids. This chain's CDR3 is CASSHVAGKQSYEQYF. As DNA, the CDR3 is TGCGCCAGCAGTCACGTAGCGGGAAAACAATCCTACGAGCAGTACTTC.

The chain joins TRBV6-1 to TRBJ1-5; no reliable D call. The CDR3 sequence is 13 residues long. Germline V gene sequence: CDR1 MNHNS, CDR2 SASEGT. V was shortened by 3 bases and J by 5 bases, with 8 bases between the two germline ends. Here the CDR3 reads CASSESRYQPQHF. The DNA for the CDR3 is TGTGCCAGCAGTGAGTCCAGATATCAGCCCCAGCATTTT.

This clone was observed a single time. The CDR3 here is CAIKDQPDTQYF. CDR3 nucleotide sequence: TGTGCCATCAAAGACCAGCCAGATACGCAGTATTTT. The V and J genes are TRBV10-3 and TRBJ2-3, with unresolved D. The V and J ends lost 7 bases and 4 bases respectively, with 9 bases between them. This CDR3 is 12 amino acids long. Germline loops: CDR1 ENHRY, CDR2 SYGVKD.

The chain has TRBV19 and TRBJ1-2; possible D gene TRBD1, 6 bases. Deletions cut 3 bases from V and 4 bases from J, with 12 bases between. The CDR3 contains 14 residues. Germline values: CDR1 LNHDA, CDR2 SQIVND (reference sequence). CDR3 in amino acids: CASSIPGVSYGYTF. Here the CDR3 DNA reads TGTGCCAGTAGTATCCCAGGGGTGAGCTATGGCTACACCTTC.

This clone was observed a handful of times. The J gene is TRBJ1-5, the V gene TRBV7-9, with 11 bases aligning to TRBD1. Germline V gene sequence: CDR1 SEHNR, CDR2 FQNEAQ (reference sequence). V lost 5 bases to trimming and J lost 5 bases; unmatched junction nucleotides: 11. CDR3 length: 17 residues. CDR3 bases: TGTGCCAGCAGCGCGGACAGGGGGCTTCGAATGGATCAGCCCCAGCATTTT. It specifies CASSADRGLRMDQPQHF.

The V and J genes are TRBV6-1 and TRBJ1-6, with 7 bases lining up with TRBD1. The length of the CDR3 is 16 residues. Germline-derived CDR1 and CDR2 are MNHNS and SASEGT. The V gene end was trimmed by 6 bases and the J gene end by 6 bases; junction bases not matched to a gene: 11. CDR3 nucleotide sequence: TGTGCCAGCAGAGAAAGGACAGGTGGAGGTAATTCACCCCTCCACTTT. Translated: CASRERTGGGNSPLHF.

This rearrangement joins TRBV6-1 to TRBJ2-7; D may be TRBD1 (6 bases). The CDR3 spans 17 residues. Per germline, CDR1 MNHNS and CDR2 SASEGT. Trimming cost V 4 bases and J 2 bases, with 21 bases left between them. The CDR3 DNA sequence: TGTGCCAGCAGTGTCCGGGACACACGAATTCAAACCTACGAGCAGTACTTC. This encodes CASSVRDTRIQTYEQYF.

This clone was counted a few times. The chain combines TRBV14 with TRBJ1-1; 7 nucleotides line up with TRBD1. The germline V gene has CDR1 SGHDN and CDR2 FVKESK. The CDR3 is 16 amino acids. Trimming took 3 bases from V and 0 from J; bases not matched to a gene: 7. For the CDR3, the DNA is TGTGCCAGCAGCCACCGGGACAGCTACATGAACACTGAAGCTTTCTTT. The encoded protein is CASSHRDSYMNTEAFF. The full variable domain, with the rest looked up from reference TRBV14 and TRBJ1-1, is EAGVTQFPSHSVIEKGQTVTLRCDPISGHDNLYWYRRVMGKEIKFLLHFVKESKQDESGMPNNRFLAERTGGTYSTLKVQPAELEDSGVYFCASSHRDSYMNTEAFFGQGTRLTVV.

The rearrangement joins TRBV6-5 to TRBJ2-3; D remains ambiguous. V lost 6 bases and J 4 bases, leaving 11 bases between the germline ends. Germline V lookup: CDR1 MNHEY, CDR2 SVGAGI. The CDR3 totals 13 residues. The CDR3 region is CASSTLFSDTQYF. Here the CDR3 DNA reads TGTGCCAGCAGCACCTTGTTCTCAGATACGCAGTATTTT.

The J gene is TRBJ1-1, the V gene TRBV18; D may be TRBD1 (6 bases). The CDR3 runs 13 residues. Germline V gene lookup returns CDR1 KGHSH and CDR2 LQKENI. V was shortened by 3 bases and J by 5 bases, with 10 bases between the two germline ends. The CDR3 sequence: CASSPNRETEAFF. DNA of the CDR3: TGTGCCAGCTCACCGAACAGGGAAACTGAAGCTTTCTTT.

This sequence joins TRBV5-6 and TRBJ2-5, with D perhaps TRBD2 (7 bases). The CDR3 runs to 15 residues. The germline V gene encodes CDR1 SGHDT and CDR2 YYEEEE. V was cut by 1 base and J by 5 bases, with 15 bases left in between. The CDR3 DNA reads TGTGCCAGCAGCTTGTCGGGGGGCCTCTTCGAGACCCAGTACTTC. Translation: CASSLSGGLFETQYF.

The chain links TRBV5-1 to TRBJ1-2; TRBD1 is a possible D gene (6 bases). Per the germline V gene, CDR1 is SGHRS and CDR2 is YFSETQ. The CDR3 is 14 residues long. V lost 4 bases, J lost 5 bases, and 15 bases lay in between. DNA for the CDR3: TGCGCCAGCAGCGTACCCGGGACACCTTATGGCTACACCTTC. This encodes CASSVPGTPYGYTF.

As for this clone: The same CDR3 is also encoded by other DNA sequences in this sample. The J gene is TRBJ1-2, the V gene TRBV10-3, with TRBD1 matching over 10 bases. The CDR3 contains 15 residues. From germline, CDR1 is ENHRY and CDR2 SYGVKD. V was clipped by 2 bases and J by 4 bases; unmatched bases: 4. This chain's CDR3 is CAISEGTGAPYGYTF. Written as DNA, the CDR3 is TGTGCCATCAGTGAGGGGACAGGGGCACCCTATGGCTACACCTTC.

This sequence joins TRBV5-1 and TRBJ2-7; 12 bases are a match to TRBD1. The V segment lost 7 bases and the J segment 5 bases; nucleotides outside the gene matches: 13. CDR3 length: 16 amino acids. Germline V lookup: CDR1 SGHRS, CDR2 YFSETQ. CDR3 region: CASSRDRGLGRHEQYF. CDR3 bases: TGCGCCAGCTCCCGGGACAGGGGGCTCGGACGCCACGAGCAGTACTTC.

This clone was recorded only once. V usage is TRBV27 and J usage is TRBJ2-2, with 7 bases matching TRBD2. CDR3 length equals 18 residues. Germline V CDR1 and CDR2: MNHEY, SMNVEV (reference sequence). The V segment lost 3 bases and the J segment 1 base; nucleotides outside the gene matches: 11. CDR3 sequence reads: CASSLKREVVRNTGELFF. In DNA form, the CDR3 reads TGTGCCAGCAGTTTGAAGCGGGAAGTCGTCCGGAACACCGGGGAGCTGTTTTTT.

The rearrangement links TRBV20-1 to TRBJ1-2; D perhaps matches TRBD1 (5 bases). The germline V and J ends were trimmed by 6 bases and 7 bases, with 9 bases remaining between them. Per the germline V gene, CDR1 is DFQATT and CDR2 is SNEGSKA (reference sequence). The CDR3 loop spans 10 amino acids. The CDR3 DNA reads as TGCAGTGCAGGGGCAGGTGGCTACACCTTC. Its protein product is CSAGAGGYTF.

The chain recombines TRBV28 with TRBJ1-5; weak D call: TRBD1 (5 bases). In germline, CDR1 is MDHEN, CDR2 SYDVKM. V was shortened by 3 bases and J by 4 bases, with 10 bases between the two germline ends. CDR3 length equals 14 residues. CDR3: CASSFTGGNQPQHF. In DNA form, the CDR3 reads TGTGCCAGCAGTTTTACGGGGGGAAATCAGCCCCAGCATTTT. The full variable domain, with the rest looked up from reference TRBV28 and TRBJ1-5, is DVKVTQSSRYLVKRTGEKVFLECVQDMDHENMFWYRQDPGLGLRLIYFSYDVKMKEKGDIPEGYSVSREKKERFSLILESASTNQTSMYLCASSFTGGNQPQHFGDGTRLSIL.

The chain combines TRBV19 with TRBJ1-2; 8 nucleotides agree with TRBD1. The germline gives CDR1 LNHDA, CDR2 SQIVND (reference sequence). Trimming removed 7 bases from V and 4 bases from J; junction bases left unmatched: 11. There are 15 residues in the CDR3. The CDR3 protein is CASNFGQGQSYGYTF. As DNA, the CDR3 is TGTGCCAGTAACTTCGGACAGGGTCAGAGCTATGGCTACACCTTC.

The rearrangement links TRBV11-2 to TRBJ2-7, with 16 bases identical to TRBD2. Germline values: CDR1 SGHAT, CDR2 FQNNGV. V shed 6 bases, J shed 5 bases, and the junction held 10 bases outside the gene matches. CDR3 length: 17 residues. The CDR3 DNA reads as TGTGCCAGCAGACCGACACCCGGGACTAGCGGGAGGGACGAGCAGTACTTC. Its translation is CASRPTPGTSGRDEQYF.